Listed below are T cell receptor beta chains from one sample, sequenced in a study of regulatory T cells in long-lasting Graves disease. TCRdb analysed the multiplex PCR reads with MiXCR anew, one entry per CDR3 protein. The sample includes 450,000 to 650,000 distinct CDR3 sequences, about 15% of them seen just once. These data also featured in a second study, about T cells in Graves' hyperthyroidism and ophthalmopathy.

Sequenced here: peripheral blood mononuclear cells (PBMCs), sampled at new diagnosis, from a patient treated with antithyroid drugs. Every receptor here comes from a woman aged 35-65 years with Graves disease. CDR3s include the opening cysteine and the closing phenylalanine or tryptophan. The D gene is left open where the match is weak. Not every row has a clone size; where given, it reads once, few, many or a size class.

CDR3 protein | CDR3 DNA | J gene | D gene | clone size | V gene
CASSASGQGGNQPQHF | TGTGCCAGCAGCGCTTCGGGACAGGGGGGCAATCAGCCCCAGCATTTT | TRBJ1-5 | TRBD1 | many | TRBV7-9
CASSDGYRSNTEAFF | TGTGCCAGCAGTGATGGGTACAGGTCGAACACTGAAGCTTTCTTT | TRBJ1-1 | . | many | TRBV6-1
CATRDFSNQPQHF | TGTGCCACCAGGGATTTTAGCAATCAGCCCCAGCATTTT | TRBJ1-5 | . | many | TRBV10-3
CASSEQGGRGEQYF | TGTGCCAGCAGCGAACAGGGAGGGAGGGGCGAGCAGTACTTC | TRBJ2-7 | . | many | TRBV6-1
CSVPGLAGGNNEQFF | TGCAGTGTCCCGGGACTAGCGGGGGGAAACAATGAGCAGTTCTTC | TRBJ2-1 | TRBD2 | few | TRBV20-1
CASSQGSSYGYTF | TGTGCCAGCAGCCAAGGTTCCAGCTATGGCTACACCTTC | TRBJ1-2 | . | many | TRBV3-1
CASSPDGSPKDTQYF | TGCGCCAGCAGCCCAGACGGTAGCCCAAAAGATACGCAGTATTTT | TRBJ2-3 | . | few | TRBV5-1
CASSLQGLYNEQFF | TGTGCCAGCTCACTACAGGGTTTATACAATGAGCAGTTCTTC | TRBJ2-1 | . | many | TRBV18
CASNSRGESTEAFF | TGTGCCAGCAATTCAAGGGGGGAGAGCACTGAAGCTTTCTTT | TRBJ1-1 | . | many | TRBV5-5
CSVERGDTYEQYF | TGCAGCGTTGAACGGGGGGACACCTACGAGCAGTACTTC | TRBJ2-7 | . | . | TRBV29-1
CASSLTSGLFTDTQYF | TGTGCCAGCAGCTTAACTAGCGGCCTATTCACAGATACGCAGTATTTT | TRBJ2-3 | TRBD2 | . | TRBV7-9
CASSPSLSSGANVLTF | TGTGCCAGCAGCCCCTCCCTAAGCTCTGGGGCCAACGTCCTGACTTTC | TRBJ2-6 | . | many | TRBV3-1
CATSREQGSYEQYF | TGTGCCACCAGCAGAGAACAGGGGAGTTACGAGCAGTACTTC | TRBJ2-7 | TRBD1 | many | TRBV15
CAISDRGGQPQHF | TGTGCCATCAGTGACAGGGGGGGTCAGCCCCAGCATTTT | TRBJ1-5 | TRBD1 | many | TRBV10-3
CASTRRGTDTQYF | TGTGCCAGCACCAGGCGGGGCACAGATACGCAGTATTTT | TRBJ2-3 | . | . | TRBV7-8
CASRILGGEAFF | TGTGCCAGCAGGATCTTAGGGGGTGAAGCTTTCTTT | TRBJ1-1 | . | . | TRBV6-1
CASSQRTGDEKLFF | TGTGCCAGCTCACAGAGGACTGGGGATGAAAAACTGTTTTTT | TRBJ1-4 | . | many | TRBV18
CASSFGTSGEETQYF | TGCGCCAGCAGCTTTGGGACTAGCGGGGAAGAGACCCAGTACTTC | TRBJ2-5 | TRBD2 | . | TRBV5-1
CASSEIWDNPYEQYF | TGTGCCAGCAGTGAAATATGGGACAATCCCTACGAGCAGTACTTC | TRBJ2-7 | . | many | TRBV2
CASRETGGSNTGELFF | TGTGCCAGCAGGGAGACAGGAGGTTCGAACACCGGGGAGCTGTTTTTT | TRBJ2-2 | . | few | TRBV6-1
CASSSRDAPHEQYF | TGTGCCAGCAGTAGCCGGGACGCCCCCCACGAGCAGTACTTC | TRBJ2-7 | . | . | TRBV28
CATSGDRGSGNTIYF | TGTGCCACCAGCGGGGACAGGGGGTCTGGAAACACCATATATTTT | TRBJ1-3 | TRBD1 | . | TRBV15
CASSPLNTEQETQYF | TGTGCCAGCTCACCACTAAACACAGAACAAGAGACCCAGTACTTC | TRBJ2-5 | . | many | TRBV18
CASSTGTGDRRYTF | TGTGCCAGCAGTACCGGGACAGGGGATCGTCGCTACACCTTC | TRBJ1-2 | TRBD1 | few | TRBV28
CASSQGGLGGAPEYF | TGCGCCAGCAGCCAAGGGGGGCTTGGGGGGGCCCCAGAGTACTTC | TRBJ2-5 | . | . | TRBV4-1
CATSRAPGRLSGGYTF | TGTGCCACCAGCAGAGCGCCGGGACGCCTTTCTGGAGGCTACACCTTC | TRBJ1-2 | . | few | TRBV15
CASSFEGYYGYTF | TGTGCCAGCAGTTTCGAGGGGTACTATGGCTACACCTTC | TRBJ1-2 | . | many | TRBV28
CASSPPGSYEQYF | TGTGCCAGCAGCCCTCCGGGAAGCTACGAGCAGTACTTC | TRBJ2-7 | . | many | TRBV18
CASSLSPRNYGYTF | TGTGCCAGCAGTTTAAGCCCGAGGAACTATGGCTACACCTTC | TRBJ1-2 | . | many | TRBV28
CAGSQDGTGGSRTEAFF | TGCGCCGGCAGCCAGGACGGGACAGGGGGCTCGAGGACTGAAGCTTTCTTT | TRBJ1-1 | TRBD1 | . | TRBV5-1
CASSPGTMNTEAFF | TGTGCCAGCTCTCCCGGGACAATGAACACTGAAGCTTTCTTT | TRBJ1-1 | . | many | TRBV18
CASSSSTGSEKLFF | TGTGCCAGCAGCTCCTCGACAGGGTCGGAAAAACTGTTTTTT | TRBJ1-4 | TRBD1 | many | TRBV7-9
CASSGAGEGRGYTF | TGTGCCAGCAGTGGGGCTGGAGAGGGGCGTGGCTACACCTTC | TRBJ1-2 | . | many | TRBV2
CAWSRVSNYGYTF | TGTGCCTGGTCCCGGGTGTCTAACTATGGCTACACCTTC | TRBJ1-2 | . | few | TRBV30
CASSHLGETQYF | TGTGCCAGCAGCCATTTGGGGGAGACCCAGTACTTC | TRBJ2-5 | . | many | TRBV3-1